This TCR beta chain was recovered during a study of blood T cell repertoires in COVID-19. Study summary: Donors in the United States, Italy and Spain gave samples during acute or convalescent COVID-19.

All enrollees were about 18 to 95 years old and from 24 US areas. Recovery among Cohort 3 donors was established by two negative PCRs, clearance, or symptom resolution. Generated by immunoSEQ multiplex PCR, the TCRdb table keeps only in-frame clones and is missing some. This table holds around 150,000 clones, around 80% found once. Trimming left V 1 base short and J 8 bases short, with 20 bases between. The CDR3 loop spans 16 amino acids. Looked up from germline, CDR1 is SNHLY and CDR2 is FYNNEI. Sequencing was done on a sample of PBMCs or T cells enriched from blood (not recorded which). The sequence was obtained from a man aged 45-60 years who had recovered from COVID-19. The chain recombines TRBV2 with TRBJ1-2; D is possibly TRBD1 (6 bases). CDR3 bases: TGTGCCAGCAGTGAAGATACAGGGAATCGGGCGGTGGGCTACACCTTC. This encodes CASSEDTGNRAVGYTF.